Listed below are T cell receptor beta chains from one sample, sequenced in a study of T cells after yellow fever vaccination. TCRdb redid the calling of the 5' RACE reads with MiXCR, one entry per CDR3 protein. The sample yields 300,000 to 350,000 distinct CDR3 sequences, 3.5% to 4.5% seen once. The material sequenced was PBMCs, taken 15 days after the yellow fever booster vaccination. These receptor sequences come from a man between 18 and 35 years old who received the YFV17D yellow fever vaccine. Each CDR3 is given with its conserved first and last residue. A D gene is named only where the DNA matches it firmly. Rows give clone size only sometimes, using once, few, many, or a class for an expanded clone.

D: TRBD1
J: TRBJ1-1
V: TRBV5-5
size: many
CDR3: CASSVQGGTEAFF
DNA: TGTGCCAGCAGCGTACAGGGGGGGACTGAAGCTTTCTTT

D: .
J: TRBJ1-4
V: TRBV6-5
size: many
CDR3: CASSYLAGGARGEKLFF
DNA: TGTGCCAGCAGTTACTTGGCCGGGGGTGCCCGGGGTGAAAAACTGTTTTTT

D: .
J: TRBJ1-6
V: TRBV7-2
size: few
CDR3: CASSLIPGENSPLHF
DNA: TGTGCCAGCAGCCTTATACCGGGGGAAAATTCACCCCTCCACTTT

D: .
J: TRBJ2-7
V: TRBV4-1
size: few
CDR3: CASSQEGTPAYEQYF
DNA: TGCGCCAGCAGCCAAGAGGGGACTCCAGCCTACGAGCAGTACTTC

D: .
J: TRBJ1-1
V: TRBV7-2
size: many
CDR3: CASSLVLGHTEAFF
DNA: TGTGCCAGCAGCTTAGTTCTGGGTCACACTGAAGCTTTCTTT

D: .
J: TRBJ2-1
V: TRBV11-2
size: many
CDR3: CASRASHEQFF
DNA: TGTGCCAGCAGAGCTAGCCATGAGCAGTTCTTC

D: .
J: TRBJ2-3
V: TRBV5-1
size: few
CDR3: CASSYSGAESADTQYF
DNA: TGCGCCAGCAGCTACAGCGGAGCCGAATCTGCAGATACGCAGTATTTT

D: .
J: TRBJ2-5
V: TRBV20-1
size: few
CDR3: CSATWGFLGETQYF
DNA: TGCAGTGCTACCTGGGGGTTTCTGGGGGAGACCCAGTACTTC

D: TRBD1
J: TRBJ2-7
V: TRBV10-3
size: few
CDR3: CASQSATQGQGDYEQYF
DNA: TGTGCCTCCCAATCCGCCACCCAGGGACAGGGGGATTACGAGCAGTACTTC

D: TRBD2
J: TRBJ2-6
V: TRBV4-2
size: .
CDR3: CASSQGNRGGRSGANVLTF
DNA: TGTGCCAGCAGCCAAGGGAACCGCGGGGGGCGCTCTGGGGCCAACGTCCTGACTTTC

D: .
J: TRBJ1-4
V: TRBV5-6
size: many
CDR3: CASSFGPIETNEKLFF
DNA: TGTGCCAGCAGCTTCGGGCCTATTGAGACTAATGAAAAACTGTTTTTT

D: .
J: TRBJ1-1
V: TRBV20-1
size: many
CDR3: CSATPVGRGLEAFF
DNA: TGCAGTGCCACACCCGTTGGGAGGGGACTTGAAGCTTTCTTT

D: .
J: TRBJ2-1
V: TRBV29-1
size: few
CDR3: CSVRRQPAQFF
DNA: TGCAGCGTTCGCAGGCAGCCGGCGCAGTTCTTC

D: TRBD1
J: TRBJ1-2
V: TRBV4-1
size: many
CDR3: CASSFGQADGYTF
DNA: TGCGCCAGCAGTTTTGGACAGGCGGATGGCTACACCTTC

D: .
J: TRBJ2-1
V: TRBV6-2/TRBV6-3
size: .
CDR3: CASSRNWEQFF
DNA: TGTGCCAGCAGTCGAAACTGGGAGCAGTTCTTC

D: TRBD1
J: TRBJ1-1
V: TRBV5-1
size: many
CDR3: CASSWGQQDEAFF
DNA: TGCGCCAGCAGCTGGGGACAGCAAGACGAAGCTTTCTTT

D: TRBD2
J: TRBJ2-5
V: TRBV6-2/TRBV6-3
size: .
CDR3: CASSYTPSGPQETQYF
DNA: TGTGCCAGCAGTTACACCCCTAGCGGACCCCAAGAGACCCAGTACTTC

D: .
J: TRBJ2-3
V: TRBV6-2/TRBV6-3
size: .
CDR3: CASSYPQGTQYF
DNA: TGTGCCAGCAGTTACCCGCAGGGTACGCAGTATTTT

D: TRBD1
J: TRBJ2-1
V: TRBV29-1
size: .
CDR3: CSVEGSPGQVLYEQFF
DNA: TGCAGCGTTGAAGGTTCCCCTGGACAGGTCCTCTATGAGCAGTTCTTC

D: .
J: TRBJ2-1
V: TRBV20-1
size: .
CDR3: CSARGAAAGSYNEQFF
DNA: TGCAGTGCTAGAGGCGCTGCCGCAGGCTCCTACAATGAGCAGTTCTTC

D: TRBD1
J: TRBJ1-1
V: TRBV20-1
size: few
CDR3: CSARGIGGWMNTEAFF
DNA: TGCAGTGCTAGAGGCATAGGGGGCTGGATGAACACTGAAGCTTTCTTT

D: .
J: TRBJ1-2
V: TRBV12-3/TRBV12-4
size: many
CDR3: CASSYLGPASGGYTF
DNA: TGTGCCAGCAGCTATCTCGGGCCCGCAAGTGGTGGCTACACCTTC

D: .
J: TRBJ2-7
V: TRBV6-5
size: many
CDR3: CASSYRNSYEQYF
DNA: TGTGCCAGCAGTTACAGGAACTCCTACGAGCAGTACTTC

D: .
J: TRBJ2-1
V: TRBV10-3
size: .
CDR3: CAISRQAVDEQFF
DNA: TGTGCCATCAGCAGACAGGCTGTGGATGAGCAGTTCTTC

D: .
J: TRBJ2-5
V: TRBV5-1
size: many
CDR3: CASSFFGETQYF
DNA: TGCGCCAGCAGCTTCTTTGGAGAGACCCAGTACTTC

D: .
J: TRBJ1-2
V: TRBV6-6
size: .
CDR3: CASTYLGFRGYTF
DNA: TGTGCCAGCACCTACCTTGGGTTCCGAGGCTACACCTTC

D: .
J: TRBJ2-3
V: TRBV9
size: many
CDR3: CASSETGTDTQYF
DNA: TGTGCCAGCAGCGAGACGGGCACAGATACGCAGTATTTT

D: TRBD2
J: TRBJ2-7
V: TRBV27
size: .
CDR3: CASSYSGATYEQYF
DNA: TGTGCCAGCAGCTATAGCGGGGCGACCTACGAGCAGTACTTC

D: TRBD1
J: TRBJ2-7
V: TRBV5-4
size: few
CDR3: CASSSNRGRFDEQYF
DNA: TGTGCCAGCAGCTCCAACAGGGGGCGTTTCGACGAGCAGTACTTC

D: TRBD1
J: TRBJ2-3
V: TRBV4-2
size: many
CDR3: CASSQDARGSRDTQYF
DNA: TGTGCCAGCAGCCAAGACGCCAGGGGGTCTCGGGATACGCAGTATTTT

D: .
J: TRBJ1-2
V: TRBV29-1
size: .
CDR3: CSVGVSNYGYTF
DNA: TGCAGCGTTGGGGTCTCTAACTATGGCTACACCTTC

D: TRBD1
J: TRBJ2-5
V: TRBV5-1
size: many
CDR3: CASSLSGGTGDWETQYF
DNA: TGCGCCAGCAGCTTGTCGGGTGGGACAGGGGATTGGGAGACCCAGTACTTC

D: TRBD1
J: TRBJ1-1
V: TRBV5-5
size: many
CDR3: CASSARTGQGAEAFF
DNA: TGTGCCAGCAGCGCCCGGACAGGCCAAGGGGCTGAAGCTTTCTTT

D: .
J: TRBJ1-6
V: TRBV20-1
size: many
CDR3: CSASEGSPLHF
DNA: TGCAGTGCTAGCGAAGGTTCACCCCTCCACTTT

D: .
J: TRBJ1-1
V: TRBV6-5
size: few
CDR3: CASSYKTGGVLTEAFF
DNA: TGTGCCAGCAGTTACAAGACAGGCGGGGTTCTCACTGAAGCTTTCTTT

D: .
J: TRBJ2-5
V: TRBV7-9
size: many
CDR3: CASSLEEGRETQYF
DNA: TGTGCCAGCAGCTTAGAGGAGGGTCGGGAGACCCAGTACTTC

D: TRBD2
J: TRBJ2-1
V: TRBV6-6
size: .
CDR3: CASSPLGEGYNEQFF
DNA: TGTGCCAGCAGTCCCCTGGGGGAGGGCTACAATGAGCAGTTCTTC

D: TRBD1
J: TRBJ1-1
V: TRBV20-1
size: .
CDR3: CSAPSQGGNTEAFF
DNA: TGCAGTGCTCCAAGTCAGGGGGGCAACACTGAAGCTTTCTTT

D: .
J: TRBJ2-1
V: TRBV7-2
size: few
CDR3: CASSLARAGKHNEQFF
DNA: TGTGCCAGCAGCTTAGCACGTGCGGGGAAGCACAATGAGCAGTTCTTC

D: .
J: TRBJ1-1
V: TRBV19
size: .
CDR3: CASSIRTNYRVRNTEAFF
DNA: TGTGCCAGTAGTATCAGAACTAACTACAGGGTACGAAACACTGAAGCTTTCTTT

D: TRBD1
J: TRBJ1-5
V: TRBV20-1
size: many
CDR3: CSAWTGGISNQPQHF
DNA: TGCAGTGCTTGGACAGGAGGGATTAGCAATCAGCCCCAGCATTTT

D: TRBD2
J: TRBJ2-3
V: TRBV7-2
size: many
CDR3: CASTGGALPTDTQYF
DNA: TGTGCCAGCACCGGGGGGGCCCTCCCCACAGATACGCAGTATTTT

D: .
J: TRBJ1-3
V: TRBV10-2
size: many
CDR3: CASRGYSGNTIYF
DNA: TGCGCCAGCCGAGGGTACTCTGGAAACACCATATATTTT

D: .
J: TRBJ2-1
V: TRBV7-6
size: medium-sized
CDR3: CASSLALVPYNEQFF
DNA: TGTGCCAGCAGCTTAGCGTTGGTTCCCTACAATGAGCAGTTCTTC

D: .
J: TRBJ1-4
V: TRBV4-3
size: many
CDR3: CASSQEGTAEANEKLFF
DNA: TGCGCCAGCAGCCAAGAGGGGACGGCAGAGGCTAATGAAAAACTGTTTTTT

D: .
J: TRBJ1-1
V: TRBV20-1
size: many
CDR3: CSTNNPRANTEAFF
DNA: TGCAGTACCAACAACCCCAGGGCGAACACTGAAGCTTTCTTT

D: TRBD2
J: TRBJ2-1
V: TRBV4-3
size: .
CDR3: CASSQERAGDYNEQFF
DNA: TGCGCCAGCAGCCAAGAGCGCGCGGGGGATTACAATGAGCAGTTCTTC

D: .
J: TRBJ2-2
V: TRBV7-9
size: many
CDR3: CASSPQGGELFF
DNA: TGTGCCAGCAGCCCCCAGGGCGGGGAGCTGTTTTTT

D: TRBD1
J: TRBJ1-5
V: TRBV29-1
size: .
CDR3: CSVGQGNQPQHF
DNA: TGCAGCGTTGGACAGGGTAATCAGCCCCAGCATTTT